The clone carrying this T cell receptor (beta chain) appeared once. The entry originates in a study of CD8 T cells in Susac syndrome. This CDR3 has 11 amino acids. CDR1 and CDR2 from the germline V gene are MNHEY and SVGAGI. Trimming cost V 5 bases and J 11 bases, with 13 bases left between them. Reverse transcription of about 0.5 to 1 ug RNA used random hexamers. TCRdb reprocessed the immunoSEQ multiplex PCR reads via MiXCR and lists one record per CDR3 protein. This sample has a few hundred thousand distinct CDR3 sequences; 80% to 95% occur once, and the top ten carry around 0.07%. The sequence came from a human donor with multiple sclerosis. Input material: CD4+ T cells from PBMCs. This chain joins TRBV6-5 and TRBJ2-7; the D call may be TRBD1 or TRBD2 (5 bases each). CDR3 nucleotides: TGTGCCAGCAGTACCCCGGGACGCGAGTACTTC. Encoded protein: CASSTPGREYF.